Included here is one T cell receptor beta chain sequence, with context. The target antigen is unknown. The sample is drawn from a study of shared clonotypes between healthy human individuals. Study-level information: The study enrolled a couple of women and a few men aged 18 to 49. Findings of the study overall: Sharing across a few donors was seen in 5% to 5.5% of naive CD4 clonotypes. Among donors, clonotype sharing was expected to be affected by sequencing depth.

In the authors' methods: ImmunoSEQ gave junction-only sequences without quality scores, so filtering differed. Generated by immunoSEQ multiplex PCR, the TCRdb table keeps only in-frame clones and is missing some. D and trimming come from the DNA, and the V and J calls and clone size come from that table. In the table there are roughly 600,000 clones, 95% to 98% of which are singletons. CDR1 is SEHNR, CDR2 FQNEAQ, per germline (reference sequence). V dropped 2 bases and J dropped 4; count of bases not matched to a gene: 9. The CDR3 runs to 16 residues. CD45RO-negative cells were positively selected for CCR7, leaving out terminally differentiated effector memory CD45RA+ cells.

Specimen: naive CD8+ T cells sorted from blood. The sequence came from a young man in good health. The V call is TRBV7-9, the J call TRBJ2-5, with 8 bases aligning to TRBD1. The CDR3, as DNA: TGTGCCAGCAGCTTAACCGGGCAGGGGGCGCGAGAGACCCAGTACTTC. Protein product: CASSLTGQGARETQYF.